This entry lists 9 T cell receptor beta chains sequenced from one sample in a study of T cell changes during pregnancy in multiple sclerosis. Repertoires were generated with immunoSEQ multiplex PCR, while TCRdb's copy carries only in-frame clones and drops some. Seen here are approximately 44,000 clones, about 90% observed once, and the top ten hold roughly 0.52%. The source was CD4+ T cells from peripheral blood mononuclear cells, collected in the third trimester of pregnancy. Source of these receptors: a female donor with multiple sclerosis, enrolled in a pregnancy study.

This chain links TRBV2 with TRBJ2-4; 7 nucleotides match TRBD1. The CDR3 consists of 15 residues. Germline CDR1 is SNHLY and CDR2 is FYNNEI. Trimming cost V 3 bases and J 3 bases; bases outside gene matches: 5. The CDR3 DNA is TGTGCCAGCAGTGACTTGGACAGGAGCAAAAACATTCAGTACTTC. It codes for CASSDLDRSKNIQYF.

The V and J genes are TRBV4-3 and TRBJ2-7, with D maybe TRBD2 (6 bases). Trimming stripped 0 bases from V and 1 base from J, with 13 bases between. The V gene's germline CDR1 is LGHNA and CDR2 YSLEER. This CDR3 region has 16 residues. CDR3 bases: TGCGCCAGCAGCCAAGAATTCTCGGGAGTATCCTACGAGCAGTACTTC. Translated: CASSQEFSGVSYEQYF.

The gene calls are TRBV6-5 and TRBJ2-7; 9 bases are shared with TRBD1. J lost 2 bases, V lost 6 bases, and 5 bases had no gene match. Germline values: CDR1 MNHEY, CDR2 SVGAGI. This CDR3 contains 14 residues. CDR3 nucleotide sequence: TGTGCCAGCAGATCCGGGACAGGGACCTACGAGCAGTACTTC. Translated: CASRSGTGTYEQYF.

The chain carries TRBV15 and TRBJ1-5; D is unclear. CDR3 length equals 13 residues. V lost 3 bases to trimming and J lost 3 bases, with 6 bases between them. Germline CDR1 reads LNHNV; CDR2 reads YYDKDF (reference sequence). The DNA of the CDR3 is TGTGCCACCAGCAGCGGGTTCAATCAGCCCCAGCATTTT. Protein: CATSSGFNQPQHF.

This chain joins TRBV19 and TRBJ1-3; D might be TRBD1 (5 bases). With 2 bases removed from V and 0 bases from J, the gap between germline ends came to 11 bases. CDR1 LNHDA and CDR2 SQIVND come from the germline V gene (reference sequence). The CDR3 consists of 16 residues. For the CDR3, the DNA is TGTGCCAGTAGTATAATCGCCAGGGCCTCTGGAAACACCATATATTTT. Translating it yields CASSIIARASGNTIYF.

The chain is built from TRBV14 and TRBJ1-5, with 7 bases lining up with TRBD1. Trimming cost V 5 bases and J 3 bases; bases outside gene matches: 4. The CDR3 spans 14 residues. CDR1 and CDR2 from the germline V gene are SGHDN and FVKESK. CDR3 residues: CASSAGQNNQPQHF. The CDR3 nucleotides read TGTGCCAGCAGCGCGGGACAGAACAATCAGCCCCAGCATTTT.

This chain links TRBV5-4 with TRBJ2-3; 7 bases match TRBD1. The CDR3 has 16 amino acids. The J segment lost 0 bases and the V segment lost 4 bases, leaving 8 bases of the junction unmatched. Germline values: CDR1 SGHNT, CDR2 YYREEE (reference sequence). The CDR3: CASSSMTGMSTDTQYF. CDR3 in DNA: TGTGCCAGCAGCAGCATGACAGGGATGAGCACAGATACGCAGTATTTT. Based on the CDR3 plus reference TRBV5-4 and TRBJ2-3, the full variable domain is ETGVTQSPTHLIKTRGQQVTLRCSSQSGHNTVSWYQQALGQGPQFIFQYYREEENGRGNFPPRFSGLQFPNYSSELNVNALELDDSALYLCASSSMTGMSTDTQYFGPGTRLTVL.

This chain links TRBV28 with TRBJ1-4, with TRBD1 identical over 7 bases. The CDR3 has 14 amino acids. Germline values: CDR1 MDHEN, CDR2 SYDVKM. The J segment lost 4 bases and the V segment lost 6 bases, leaving 5 bases of the junction unmatched. DNA for the CDR3: TGTGCCAGCAGCGAGACAGGGATTAATGAAAAACTGTTTTTT. Residues: CASSETGINEKLFF. The full variable domain, its missing parts supplied by reference TRBV28 and TRBJ1-4, is DVKVTQSSRYLVKRTGEKVFLECVQDMDHENMFWYRQDPGLGLRLIYFSYDVKMKEKGDIPEGYSVSREKKERFSLILESASTNQTSMYLCASSETGINEKLFFGSGTQLSVL.

J is TRBJ2-3 and V is TRBV6-5; D is ambiguous. The CDR3 spans 15 residues. V gave up 6 bases and J gave up 1 base, with 14 bases separating them. The germline CDR1 and CDR2 sequences are MNHEY and SVGAGI. The CDR3: CASSPIGSGTDTQYF. The CDR3 DNA reads TGTGCCAGCAGCCCTATCGGGTCGGGCACAGATACGCAGTATTTT.